A selection of T cell receptor beta chains follows, all from one sample in a study of cytomegalovirus exposure and HLA in healthy donors. The assay was immunoSEQ multiplex PCR, and TCRdb's table has in-frame clones only and misses some. Of about 190,000 clones detected, more than 80% appear once; the ten largest clones hold approximately 2.4%. Sequenced sample: PBMCs. These receptors were taken from a woman aged 50 to 60 in good health and CMV-seropositive. The conserved cysteine and the conserved F or W are not part of the CDR3 here. D genes are given only for firm matches.

TRBD1 | TRBJ1-4 | TRBV4-1 | ASSLQGRNEKLF
NA | TRBJ1-2 | TRBV28 | ASRGGNSNGYT
TRBD2 | TRBJ2-3 | TRBV2 | ASSASGGAVDTQY
NA | TRBJ2-4 | TRBV6-1 | ASSDLLSDIQY
TRBD1 | TRBJ2-7 | TRBV5-1 | ASSRGPGQGFEQY
NA | TRBJ1-1 | TRBV25-1 | ASSEGPNTEAF
NA | TRBJ2-2 | TRBV28 | ASSFLQGGTGELF
TRBD2 | TRBJ2-1 | TRBV7-6 | ASSLAPSGVNEQF
NA | NA | TRBV6-6 | ASSPLAGGYEQY
NA | TRBJ1-1 | TRBV6-5 | ASSYHFQGNTEAF
NA | TRBJ2-2 | TRBV7-3 | ASRKAGSGELF
NA | TRBJ2-7 | TRBV7-7 | ASSFRRELYEQY
TRBD1 | TRBJ1-6 | TRBV11-2 | ASSRDSYNSPLH
NA | TRBJ2-5 | TRBV7-2 | ASSSLGAGAGETQY
NA | TRBJ1-6 | TRBV11-2 | ASSLGQDSPLH
TRBD1 | TRBJ2-5 | TRBV5-1 | ASSKQGVQETQY
TRBD2 | TRBJ2-1 | TRBV11-2 | ASSLSLAAYNEQF
TRBD2 | TRBJ2-4 | TRBV4-2 | ASSQDLAGAKNIQY
NA | TRBJ2-4 | TRBV15 | ATSDSRGRKNIQY
TRBD1 | TRBJ2-5 | TRBV5-5 | ASTVLTGLGESQY
TRBD2 | TRBJ2-5 | TRBV5-6 | ASSSGTRPQETQY
NA | TRBJ2-7 | TRBV11-1 | ASSFMTGSHEQY
TRBD1 | TRBJ1-2 | TRBV29-1 | SVGFRGQGDGYT
TRBD2 | TRBJ2-7 | TRBV2 | ASSPPVGGGNEQY
NA | TRBJ1-1 | TRBV7-2 | ASSAPDRNTEAF
TRBD1 | TRBJ2-7 | TRBV2 | ATRQGSYEQY
NA | TRBJ1-5 | TRBV6-5 | ASSYLDTNQPQH
NA | TRBJ2-5 | TRBV6-5 | ASSRLGAGQETQY
NA | TRBJ2-5 | TRBV2 | ASRLVKEQY
NA | TRBJ1-5 | TRBV11-1 | ASRLRGWFSNQPQH
TRBD1 | TRBJ2-7 | TRBV15 | ATSSRDRAYEQY
NA | TRBJ1-3 | TRBV11-2 | ASSPRTVGNTIY
TRBD1 | TRBJ1-6 | TRBV11-2 | ASSLDGTGSYNSPLH
NA | TRBJ2-1 | TRBV9 | ASSVEGWGGQTDEQF
NA | TRBJ2-5 | TRBV7-9 | ASSRRTEQETQY
NA | TRBJ2-7 | TRBV9 | ASSPPSIQGSHEQY
TRBD1 | TRBJ1-3 | TRBV9 | ASSRGQGVNTIY
NA | TRBJ2-7 | TRBV30 | AWSGQAGSEQY
NA | TRBJ2-3 | TRBV7-3 | ASSLTAPGSSTDTQY
TRBD2 | TRBJ2-1 | TRBV4-1 | ASSQASGVYNEQF
NA | TRBJ2-1 | TRBV5-6 | ASSPGLKNNEQF
NA | TRBJ2-5 | TRBV9 | ASTAGSGQETQY
NA | TRBJ2-2 | TRBV2 | ASSEMRMNTGELF
TRBD2 | TRBJ2-6 | TRBV4-1 | ASSQESPASGGTSGANVLT
TRBD2 | TRBJ2-3 | TRBV19 | ASSIVRLAGGGDTQY
TRBD1 | TRBJ1-2 | TRBV5-1 | ASSSEGTAYGYT
TRBD1 | TRBJ2-1 | TRBV7-2 | ASSLQGAEQF